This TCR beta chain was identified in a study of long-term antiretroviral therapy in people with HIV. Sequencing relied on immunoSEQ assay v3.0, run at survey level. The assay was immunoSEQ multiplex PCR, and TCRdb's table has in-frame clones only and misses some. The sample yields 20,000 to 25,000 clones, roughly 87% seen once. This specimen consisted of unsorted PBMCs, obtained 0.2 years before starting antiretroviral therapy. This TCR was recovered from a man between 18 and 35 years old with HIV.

The DNA for the CDR3 is TGTGCCAGCAGCCCCTACAGGGTCCGAGGTGAAAAACTGTTTTTT. It specifies CASSPYRVRGEKLFF. The chain uses TRBV14 and TRBJ1-4; a weak D match, TRBD1 (6 bases). Germline values: CDR1 SGHDN, CDR2 FVKESK. V was trimmed by 4 bases and J by 7 bases, leaving 16 bases between them. The CDR3 is made up of 15 amino acids.